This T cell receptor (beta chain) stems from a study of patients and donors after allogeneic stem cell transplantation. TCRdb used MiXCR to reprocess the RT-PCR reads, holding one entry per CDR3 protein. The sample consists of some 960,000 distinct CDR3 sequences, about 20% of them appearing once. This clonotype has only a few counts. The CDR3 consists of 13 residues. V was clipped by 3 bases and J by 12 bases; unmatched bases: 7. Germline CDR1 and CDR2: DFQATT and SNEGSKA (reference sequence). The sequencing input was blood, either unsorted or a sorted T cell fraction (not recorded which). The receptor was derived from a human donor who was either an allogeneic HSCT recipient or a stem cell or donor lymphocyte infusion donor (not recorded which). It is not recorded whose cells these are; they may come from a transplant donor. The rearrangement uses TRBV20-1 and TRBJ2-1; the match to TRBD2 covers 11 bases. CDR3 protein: CSASSPGLAAQFF. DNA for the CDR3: TGCAGTGCTAGTTCGCCGGGACTAGCGGCGCAGTTCTTC.